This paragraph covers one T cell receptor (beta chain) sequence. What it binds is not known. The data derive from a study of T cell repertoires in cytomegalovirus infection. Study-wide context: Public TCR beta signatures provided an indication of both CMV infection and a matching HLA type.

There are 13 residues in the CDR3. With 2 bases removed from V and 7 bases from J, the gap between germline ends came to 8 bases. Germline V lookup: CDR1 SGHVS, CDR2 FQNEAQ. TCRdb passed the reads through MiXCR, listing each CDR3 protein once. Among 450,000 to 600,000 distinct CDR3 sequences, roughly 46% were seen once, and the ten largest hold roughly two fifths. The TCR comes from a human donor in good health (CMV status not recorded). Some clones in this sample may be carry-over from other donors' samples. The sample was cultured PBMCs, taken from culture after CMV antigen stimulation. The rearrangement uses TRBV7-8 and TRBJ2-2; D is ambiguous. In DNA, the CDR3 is TGTGCCAGCAGCTTATCGGCGGTCGGGGAGCTGTTTTTT. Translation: CASSLSAVGELFF.